This TCR beta chain is drawn from a study of blood T cell repertoires in COVID-19. For the study at large: COVID-19 samples, acute and convalescent, were from the United States, Italy and Spain. The analysed material was cDNA or gDNA that came from T cells, B-cell-depleted T cells, or PBMCs.

In Seattle, patients joined the study during active infection and were tracked longitudinally. The V segment lost 0 bases and the J segment 5 bases; nucleotides outside the gene matches: 15. The CDR3 runs to 20 residues. CDR1 MNHEY and CDR2 SMNVEV come from the germline V gene (reference sequence). As processed by the authors: It was from reference gene primer amplification that nucleated cell counts were estimated. The repertoire was sequenced with immunoSEQ multiplex PCR; TCRdb's copy has only in-frame clones and lacks some. Clonal size and the V and J genes are those of that table, whereas D and trimming came from the DNA. The data hold about 24,000 clones, with 85% to 90% observed a single time.

This chain connects TRBV27 to TRBJ2-1; 11 positions agree with TRBD2. This clonotype was sampled from an older man with COVID-19, enrolled during active disease. The specimen sequenced was peripheral blood. The CDR3 DNA sequence: TGTGCCAGCAGTTTATCCCCCTTTAAGGTTCTAGCGGGGGGCCACAATGAGCAGTTCTTC. Translated, it gives CASSLSPFKVLAGGHNEQFF.